This T cell receptor beta chain was captured in a study of early stage breast cancer tumors. The assay was immunoSEQ multiplex PCR, and TCRdb's table has in-frame clones only and misses some. The table has roughly 60,000 clones, over 60% seen once. Germline-derived CDR1 and CDR2 are SEHNR and FQNEAQ (reference sequence). This CDR3 is built from 19 residues. V lost 5 bases, J lost 0 bases, and 16 bases stayed unmatched. The clonotype originates from a person aged 25 to 39 with breast cancer. Sample: blood. The chain recombines TRBV7-9 with TRBJ1-2; 9 nucleotides line up with TRBD1. The CDR3, as DNA: TGTGCCAGCAGCCCTCAACAGGGGGCGAGGACGCATACTAACTATGGCTACACCTTC. Its translation: CASSPQQGARTHTNYGYTF.